A single sample gave rise to the 14 T cell receptor beta chains below, sequenced in a study of read filtering for tumor transcriptome and immune sequencing (dated by TCRdb to between 2020 and 2021). Instrument on record: Illumina HiSeq 4000. Starting from 350 to 500 ng RNA, TCR libraries were constructed with the Immunoverse kit using molecular barcoded adaptors that cover the alpha/delta and beta/gamma chains. TCRdb reran the public reads through fastp at Q25 and MiXCR, keeping productive beta chains. Identical CDR3 protein sequences are pooled into one entry, listed with their most common genes and DNA. The sample contains fewer than 30,000 distinct CDR3 sequences, 22% of them found a single time. 47% of the sample goes to the ten largest clones. The sequencing sample was made of a population of CD138-negative cells sorted from bone marrow. The label giving this sample's cell subset or site can be read as: bone marrow mononuclear cells depleted of CD138+ plasma/myeloma cells by negative magnetic selection. The receptors stem from a donor aged 40 or older with multiple myeloma.

This clonotype was picked up many times. The chain recombines TRBV20-1 with TRBJ2-1, with 12 bases identical to TRBD2. The germline gives CDR1 DFQATT, CDR2 SNEGSKA (reference sequence). After removal of 3 bases from V and 2 bases from J, the junction contained 8 bases not matched to a gene. The CDR3 runs 17 residues. The CDR3 loop reads CSARSLWTSGAYNEQFF. The DNA of the CDR3 is TGCAGTGCTAGGTCCTTATGGACTAGCGGGGCCTACAATGAGCAGTTCTTC.

Ten or more counts support this clonotype. The chain employs TRBV20-1 and TRBJ1-1, with unresolved D. Between the trimmed V and J ends, which lost 3 bases and 4 bases, there was a span of 9 bases. The CDR3 extends over 12 amino acids. Germline-derived CDR1 and CDR2 are DFQATT and SNEGSKA (reference sequence). Here the CDR3 reads CSARPGVTEAFF. CDR3 DNA: TGCAGTGCTAGGCCCGGGGTCACTGAAGCTTTCTTT.

This clonotype was counted at least ten times. This rearrangement joins TRBV10-3 to TRBJ2-3; no definite D call. The CDR3 spans 14 residues. Germline CDR1 reads ENHRY; CDR2 reads SYGVKD. Trimming stripped 3 bases from V and 2 bases from J, with 9 bases between. The DNA for the CDR3 is TGTGCCATCAGTGACCGGGCTAACACAGATACGCAGTATTTT. This gives the protein CAISDRANTDTQYF.

This clonotype was picked up a small number of times. The rearrangement joins TRBV20-1 to TRBJ2-7; TRBD2 aligns across 9 bases. The CDR3 sequence is 14 residues long. Germline values: CDR1 DFQATT, CDR2 SNEGSKA (reference sequence). The J segment lost 2 bases and the V segment lost 1 base, leaving 3 bases of the junction unmatched. CDR3 sequence (DNA): TGCAGTGCTAGAGTGGGCGGGGGGGCCTACGAGCAGTACTTC. As protein: CSARVGGGAYEQYF.

To note about this clonotype: A single base separates this from a much larger clone, so it may be a read error. The DNA is omitted, as the CDR3 cannot be located on it reliably, and the CDR3 follows TCRdb's listing. The V call is TRBV13, the J call TRBJ1-1; the table assigns TRBD1, which was not confirmed against the DNA. Germline-derived CDR1 and CDR2 are PRHDT and FYEKMQ (reference sequence). The CDR3 spans 14 residues, counting both ends. The CDR3 protein is CASSLWGPGTEALF.

In its sample, this clonotype was seen many times. The gene calls are TRBV29-1 and TRBJ2-7, with a tentative D call TRBD1 (6 bases). Deletions cut 2 bases from V and 5 bases from J, with 7 bases between. The CDR3 consists of 11 residues. Germline assignment: CDR1 SQVTM and CDR2 ANQGSEA. The CDR3 is CSVERGNEQYF. The CDR3 region has the DNA TGCAGCGTTGAAAGGGGGAACGAGCAGTACTTC.

About this clonotype: The junction shows a germline mismatch at one end, possibly a read error. The CDR3 DNA reads as TGCGCCAGAAGTGAGTCTAGCGGGGGGGCCCTAGATGAGCAGTTGTTC. Its translation: CARSESSGGALDEQLF. The chain employs TRBV10-2 and TRBJ2-1; 12 bases align to TRBD2. CDR1 WSHSY and CDR2 SAAADI come from the germline V gene. CDR3 length equals 16 residues.

The genes are TRBV5-1 and TRBJ2-4; D gene uncertain. Germline lookup yields CDR1 SGHRS and CDR2 YFSETQ. With 0 bases removed from V and 1 base from J, the gap between germline ends came to 8 bases. The CDR3 sequence is 15 residues long. CDR3 in amino acids: CASSLGAAAKNIQYF. CDR3 in DNA: TGCGCCAGCAGCTTGGGCGCAGCCGCCAAAAACATTCAGTACTTC.

The chain employs TRBV5-6 and TRBJ1-2, with a possible D match to TRBD1 (5 bases). The CDR3 covers 17 residues. Trimming took off 1 base at V and 1 base at J, with 17 bases between the two ends. From germline, CDR1 is SGHDT and CDR2 YYEEEE. CDR3: CASSLQGRERLNYGYTF. The CDR3 DNA reads TGTGCCAGCAGCTTGCAGGGCCGAGAGAGACTTAACTATGGCTACACCTTC.

This clonotype was seen at least ten times. This chain links TRBV3-1 with TRBJ1-1; D unclear. This CDR3 contains 15 residues. Germline CDR1 LGHDT, CDR2 YNNKEL (reference sequence). With 1 base removed from V and 0 bases from J, the gap between germline ends came to 9 bases. As DNA, the CDR3 is TGTGCCAGCAGCCAAGCGAGACAAATGAACACTGAAGCTTTCTTT. Its protein product is CASSQARQMNTEAFF.

A word on this clonotype: This may be a read error, as it is one base from a much larger clone. The J gene is TRBJ2-6, the V gene TRBV27, with TRBD1 matching over 8 bases. CDR1 is MNHEY and CDR2 is SMNVEV in the germline V gene (reference sequence). V lost 8 bases to trimming and J lost 5 bases; unmatched junction nucleotides: 11. This CDR3 is 16 amino acids long. CDR3 sequence reads: CASGAGGIDWANVLTF. Here the CDR3 DNA reads TGTGCCAGCGGAGCAGGGGGCATCGATTGGGCCAACGTCCTGACTTTC.

This clonotype was found many times. The rearrangement uses TRBV20-1 and TRBJ2-5, with 11 bases matching TRBD2. Trimming removed 6 bases from V and 4 bases from J; junction bases left unmatched: 10. Per germline, CDR1 DFQATT and CDR2 SNEGSKA (reference sequence). The CDR3 totals 15 residues. CDR3 region: CSAPSLAGGGETQYF. The CDR3 DNA reads as TGCAGTGCCCCATCTCTAGCGGGGGGAGGAGAGACCCAGTACTTC.

By frequency in the sample, this clonotype is medium-sized. The chain is built from TRBV3-1 and TRBJ1-1; possible D gene TRBD1, 5 bases. Germline-derived CDR1 and CDR2 are LGHDT and YNNKEL (reference sequence). This CDR3 has 13 residues. V was cut by 1 base and J by 11 bases, with 14 bases left in between. CDR3 nucleotide sequence: TGTGCCAGCAGCCAAGGAGGGGACCTCGGGGCTTTCTTT. Translation gives CASSQGGDLGAFF.

There are a few counts of this clonotype. J is TRBJ2-3 and V is TRBV2; D gene uncertain. Trimming cost V 7 bases and J 3 bases, with 11 bases left between them. In germline, CDR1 is SNHLY, CDR2 FYNNEI. The CDR3 extends over 13 amino acids. CDR3 amino acids: CASKGSNTDTQYF. The DNA of the CDR3 is TGTGCCAGCAAGGGTAGCAATACAGATACGCAGTATTTT.